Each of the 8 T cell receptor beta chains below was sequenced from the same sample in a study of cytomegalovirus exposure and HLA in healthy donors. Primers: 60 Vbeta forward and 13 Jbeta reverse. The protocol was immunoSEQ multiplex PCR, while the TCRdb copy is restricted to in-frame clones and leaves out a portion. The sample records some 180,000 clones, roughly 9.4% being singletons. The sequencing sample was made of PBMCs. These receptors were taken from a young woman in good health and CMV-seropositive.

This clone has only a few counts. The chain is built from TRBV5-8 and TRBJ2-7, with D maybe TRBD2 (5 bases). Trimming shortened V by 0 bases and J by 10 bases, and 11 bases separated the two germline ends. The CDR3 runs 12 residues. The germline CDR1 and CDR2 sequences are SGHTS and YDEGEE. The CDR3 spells CASSLVGSGQYF. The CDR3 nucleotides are TGTGCCAGCAGCTTGGTCGGTTCGGGACAGTACTTC.

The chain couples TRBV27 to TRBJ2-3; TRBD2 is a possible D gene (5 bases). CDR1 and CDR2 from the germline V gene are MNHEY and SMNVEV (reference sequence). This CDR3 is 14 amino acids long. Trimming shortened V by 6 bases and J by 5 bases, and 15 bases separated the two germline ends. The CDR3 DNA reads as TGTGCCAGCAGGGAAGATGGGAGAAGAGATACGCAGTATTTT. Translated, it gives CASREDGRRDTQYF.

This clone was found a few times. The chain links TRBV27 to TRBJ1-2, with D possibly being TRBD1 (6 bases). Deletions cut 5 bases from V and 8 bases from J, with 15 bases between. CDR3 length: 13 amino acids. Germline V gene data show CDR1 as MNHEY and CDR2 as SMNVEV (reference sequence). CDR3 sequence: CASSINREGGYTF. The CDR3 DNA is TGTGCCAGCAGTATAAACAGGGAGGGAGGCTACACCTTC.

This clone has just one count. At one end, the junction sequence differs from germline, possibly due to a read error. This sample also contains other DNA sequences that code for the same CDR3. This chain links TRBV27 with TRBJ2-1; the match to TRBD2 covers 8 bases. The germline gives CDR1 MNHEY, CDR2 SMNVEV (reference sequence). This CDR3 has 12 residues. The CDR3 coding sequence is TGTGCAAGCAGCCCCCAGCGGGAGGAGCAGTTCTTC. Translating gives CASSPQREEQFF.

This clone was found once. CDR3 loop: CASSTNHREQYF. CDR3 DNA sequence: TGTGCCAGCAGCACCAACCACCGGGAGCAGTACTTC. The rearrangement links TRBV7-3 to TRBJ2-7, with D unclear. Germline V lookup: CDR1 SGHTA, CDR2 FQGTGA. V was clipped by 5 bases and J by 7 bases, with 12 bases between them. This CDR3 spans 12 amino acids.

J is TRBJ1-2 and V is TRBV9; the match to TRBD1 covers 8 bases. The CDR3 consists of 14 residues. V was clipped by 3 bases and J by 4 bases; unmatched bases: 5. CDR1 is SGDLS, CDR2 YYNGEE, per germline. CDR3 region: CASSAGQGGYGYTF. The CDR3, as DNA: TGTGCCAGCAGCGCCGGACAGGGCGGCTATGGCTACACCTTC.

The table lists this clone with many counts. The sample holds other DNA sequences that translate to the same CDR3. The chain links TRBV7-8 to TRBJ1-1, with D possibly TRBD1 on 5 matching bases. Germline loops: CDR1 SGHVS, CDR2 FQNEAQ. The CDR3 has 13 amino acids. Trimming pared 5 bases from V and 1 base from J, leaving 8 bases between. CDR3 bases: TGTGCCAGCAGCCCTGGACAGAACACTGAAGCTTTCTTT. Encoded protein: CASSPGQNTEAFF.

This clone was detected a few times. The CDR3 here is CASSSKPRVNTEAFF. DNA of the CDR3: TGCGCCAGCAGCTCGAAGCCCAGGGTGAACACTGAAGCTTTCTTT. The chain is built from TRBV4-1 and TRBJ1-1; tentatively, D is TRBD1 (5 bases). The CDR3 contains 15 residues. CDR1 is MGHRA and CDR2 is YSYEKL in the germline V gene. With 5 bases removed from V and 0 bases from J, the gap between germline ends came to 13 bases.